One sample yielded the 27 T cell receptor beta chains listed below, sequenced in a study of cytomegalovirus exposure and HLA in healthy donors. In the PCR, 60 Vbeta and 13 Jbeta primers were used. Here immunoSEQ multiplex PCR was the method, and the copy in TCRdb shows in-frame clones only, minus some. The table lists approximately 100,000 clones, more than 60% of them singletons. The specimen sequenced was PBMCs. The receptors originated from a man between 40 and 49 years old in good health and CMV-seronegative.

This chain connects TRBV7-7 to TRBJ2-5; TRBD2 agrees at 9 bases. This CDR3 is built from 15 residues. CDR1 is SSHAT, CDR2 FNYEAQ, per germline (reference sequence). J gave up 2 bases and V 3 bases, and 4 bases lay outside the gene matches. CDR3 residues: CASSLVTSGQETQYF. The CDR3, as DNA: TGTGCCAGCAGCTTGGTGACTAGCGGACAAGAGACCCAGTACTTC.

The V gene is TRBV6-1, the J gene TRBJ1-1, with 10 bases lining up with TRBD1. The germline V gene has CDR1 MNHNS and CDR2 SASEGT. The CDR3 sequence is 14 residues long. The ends lost 6 bases at V and 7 bases at J; junction bases unmatched: 8. The CDR3 here is CASRDDRGQSEAFF. CDR3 coding DNA: TGTGCCAGCAGGGATGACAGGGGGCAGAGTGAAGCTTTCTTT.

This clone was detected only a few times. This sequence joins TRBV20-1 and TRBJ1-1; the D is unclear. V gave up 6 bases and J gave up 10 bases, with 12 bases separating them. Germline V gene lookup returns CDR1 DFQATT and CDR2 SNEGSKA (reference sequence). This CDR3 is 10 amino acids long. The CDR3 DNA sequence: TGCAGTGCGGGAGCCGGAGCAGCTTTCTTT. Its protein product is CSAGAGAAFF.

This sequence joins TRBV19 and TRBJ2-7; TRBD2 might be the D (6 bases). Germline CDR1 and CDR2: LNHDA and SQIVND (reference sequence). This CDR3 has 14 residues. The V end lost 6 bases, the J end lost 3 bases, and 15 bases lay between the germline ends. The CDR3 is CASSPTGLFYEQYF. The CDR3 coding sequence is TGTGCCAGTAGCCCCACGGGACTCTTCTACGAGCAGTACTTC.

The chain employs TRBV2 and TRBJ2-3, with 7 bases identical to TRBD2. The CDR3 has 14 amino acids. The germline CDR1 and CDR2 sequences are SNHLY and FYNNEI. The V and J ends lost 9 bases and 5 bases, in that order; junction bases with no gene match: 11. The CDR3 is CASTSVGAGDTQYF. The CDR3 DNA follows: TGTGCCAGTACTAGCGTCGGGGCAGGAGATACGCAGTATTTT.

This clone has only a few counts. V is TRBV4-1 and J is TRBJ2-3; 9 bases align to TRBD2. Germline V gives CDR1 MGHRA, CDR2 YSYEKL. V shed 11 bases, J shed 0 bases, and the junction held 3 bases outside the gene matches. The CDR3 sequence is 13 residues long. CDR3 sequence: CAARGGSTDTQYF. The DNA of the CDR3 is TGCGCCGCGCGGGGGGGGAGCACAGATACGCAGTATTTT.

With respect to this clone: The sample contains more than one DNA sequence encoding this CDR3. The rearrangement uses TRBV5-1 and TRBJ2-5; TRBD1 is a possible D gene (6 bases). V dropped 0 bases and J dropped 1 base, with 7 bases sitting between them. The CDR3 is 14 amino acids. Per the germline V gene, CDR1 is SGHRS and CDR2 is YFSETQ. The DNA of the CDR3 is TGCGCCAGCAGCTTGGGACAGGTCCAAGAGACCCAGTACTTC. Its translation: CASSLGQVQETQYF.

This rearrangement joins TRBV2 to TRBJ1-2, with a weak D call TRBD1 (5 bases). The ends were cut back, 6 bases at V and 0 bases at J, with 14 bases in the middle. The CDR3 has 15 residues. Germline values: CDR1 SNHLY, CDR2 FYNNEI. This CDR3 is CASRGGTSANYGYTF. DNA for the CDR3: TGTGCCAGCAGGGGGGGAACATCCGCTAACTATGGCTACACCTTC.

V is TRBV27 and J is TRBJ1-1; the D is unclear. V lost 6 bases to trimming and J lost 0 bases, with 11 bases between them. CDR3 length equals 14 residues. Germline CDR1 is MNHEY and CDR2 is SMNVEV (reference sequence). CDR3 nucleotides: TGTGCCAGCAGCCCGGACTTCCTGAACACTGAAGCTTTCTTT. It is translated as CASSPDFLNTEAFF.

The rearrangement uses TRBV7-9 and TRBJ1-1; perhaps TRBD1 as D (5 bases). Germline assignment: CDR1 SEHNR and CDR2 FQNEAQ (reference sequence). CDR3 length equals 14 residues. V gave up 5 bases and J gave up 4 bases, with 14 bases separating them. The CDR3 DNA follows: TGTGCCAGCAGCCCGGGGGGGATAAGCACTGAAGCTTTCTTT. Residues: CASSPGGISTEAFF.

V usage is TRBV18 and J usage is TRBJ2-2, with unresolved D. Trimming took 3 bases from V and 0 from J, leaving 11 bases between them. This CDR3 spans 16 amino acids. CDR1 is KGHSH, CDR2 LQKENI, per germline. Written as DNA, the CDR3 is TGTGCCAGCTCACCCGTGGCGGCTGCGAACACCGGGGAGCTGTTTTTT. Amino acid sequence: CASSPVAAANTGELFF.

The rearrangement uses TRBV12-5 and TRBJ2-3, with 13 bases matching TRBD2. V shed 6 bases and J 2 bases; nucleotides not matched to a gene: 5. The CDR3 has 16 residues. Germline lookup yields CDR1 LGHNT and CDR2 FRNRAP. CDR3 sequence reads: CASGAGLAGVTDTQYF. DNA for the CDR3: TGTGCTAGTGGCGCCGGACTAGCGGGGGTCACAGATACGCAGTATTTT.

In DNA form, the CDR3 reads TGTGCCAGCAGCATAGACAGATTCCCCTACGAGCAGTACTTC. Its translation is CASSIDRFPYEQYF. V usage is TRBV6-5 and J usage is TRBJ2-7; D is perhaps TRBD1 (5 bases). V lost 6 bases and J 2 bases, leaving 14 bases between the germline ends. Germline V CDR1 and CDR2: MNHEY, SVGAGI. The CDR3 is 14 residues long.

This clone has more than one count but fewer than ten. The rearrangement uses TRBV6-6 and TRBJ1-4; TRBD1 is a possible D gene (6 bases). CDR3 size: 15 residues. The V gene lost 6 bases and the J gene lost 3 bases, with 14 bases spanning the gap. Per germline, CDR1 MNHNY and CDR2 SVGAGI (reference sequence). The DNA for the CDR3 is TGTGCCAGCAGCCAAACCGGGACATCTAATGAAAAACTGTTTTTT. Residues: CASSQTGTSNEKLFF.

This clone was seen a few times. This sequence joins TRBV19 and TRBJ2-1; 7 bases agree with TRBD1. Germline V gene data show CDR1 as LNHDA and CDR2 as SQIVND (reference sequence). The V segment lost 3 bases and the J segment 2 bases; nucleotides outside the gene matches: 4. The CDR3 length is 15 residues. CDR3 sequence (DNA): TGTGCCAGTAGTATTGTGGGACAGCCCTACAATGAGCAGTTCTTC. It yields the protein CASSIVGQPYNEQFF.

This chain links TRBV4-2 with TRBJ2-5; no clear D gene. Germline V gives CDR1 LGHNA, CDR2 YNFKEQ. This CDR3 comprises 14 residues. V lost 0 bases and J 3 bases, leaving 8 bases between the germline ends. The DNA for the CDR3 is TGTGCCAGCAGCCAAGATGCGGCAGAAGAGACCCAGTACTTC. Translating it yields CASSQDAAEETQYF.

The rearrangement links TRBV9 to TRBJ1-2; D is possibly TRBD1 (6 bases). Per the germline V gene, CDR1 is SGDLS and CDR2 is YYNGEE. V lost 1 base, J lost 4 bases, and 14 bases lay in between. CDR3 length equals 15 residues. The CDR3 DNA reads TGTGCCAGCAGCGTATCCCAACAGGGATTCTATGGCTACACCTTC. Its translation is CASSVSQQGFYGYTF. The complete variable domain, with remaining parts taken from reference TRBV9 and TRBJ1-2, reads DSGVTQTPKHLITATGQRVTLRCSPRSGDLSVYWYQQSLDQGLQFLIQYYNGEERAKGNILERFSAQQFPDLHSELNLSSLELGDSALYFCASSVSQQGFYGYTFGSGTRLTVV.

CDR3: CASIPGRGGNTIYF. The DNA for the CDR3 is TGTGCCAGCATTCCAGGGAGGGGCGGAAACACCATATATTTT. V gene TRBV6-1 combines with J gene TRBJ1-3; possible D gene TRBD1, 5 bases. The CDR3 has 14 residues. Germline values: CDR1 MNHNS, CDR2 SASEGT. Between the trimmed V and J ends, which lost 7 bases and 4 bases, there was a span of 14 bases.

V gene TRBV14 combines with J gene TRBJ2-5; TRBD2 might be the D (5 bases). This CDR3 contains 14 residues. Germline assignment: CDR1 SGHDN and CDR2 FVKESK. Trimming took 5 bases from V and 8 from J, leaving 18 bases between them. CDR3 sequence: CASSSYGQEETQYF. The CDR3 coding sequence is TGTGCCAGCAGCTCGTACGGCCAGGAGGAAACCCAGTACTTC. Complete variable domain (other parts from reference TRBV14 and TRBJ2-5): EAGVTQFPSHSVIEKGQTVTLRCDPISGHDNLYWYRRVMGKEIKFLLHFVKESKQDESGMPNNRFLAERTGGTYSTLKVQPAELEDSGVYFCASSSYGQEETQYFGPGTRLLVL.

This clone was seen only a few times. The chain couples TRBV19 to TRBJ2-3; TRBD2 matches 8 bases. Germline loops: CDR1 LNHDA, CDR2 SQIVND (reference sequence). Unmatched junction bases numbered 13, after V lost 0 bases and J lost 2 bases. The CDR3 has 19 residues. In DNA form, the CDR3 reads TGTGCCAGTAGTATAGACCTCCGGGGGGCGGGGGGCTCCACAGATACGCAGTATTTT. Amino acids: CASSIDLRGAGGSTDTQYF.

V usage is TRBV10-3 and J usage is TRBJ2-3; TRBD2 matches at 9 bases. In germline, CDR1 is ENHRY, CDR2 SYGVKD. V was pared by 0 bases and J by 2 bases, with 6 bases of the junction left unmatched. There are 17 residues in the CDR3. The CDR3 nucleotides are TGTGCCATCAGTGAGTCTGGAGCGGGGGGCCTCACAGATACGCAGTATTTT. This codes for CAISESGAGGLTDTQYF.

This chain uses TRBV11-2 with TRBJ2-7; TRBD1 agrees at 10 bases. The CDR3 runs to 15 residues. V trimming: 5 bases; J trimming: 1 base; junction bases outside the gene matches: 5. CDR1 SGHAT and CDR2 FQNNGV come from the germline V gene. The CDR3, as DNA: TGTGCCAGCAGCCCACGGACAGGGGGTTCCTACGAGCAGTACTTC. This sequence encodes CASSPRTGGSYEQYF.

V is TRBV19 and J is TRBJ1-4; D is unclear. The V gene lost 7 bases and the J gene lost 7 bases, with 13 bases spanning the gap. The CDR3 runs to 13 residues. Germline V gene data show CDR1 as LNHDA and CDR2 as SQIVND (reference sequence). CDR3 DNA sequence: TGTGCCAGTACCCCTCTATCCCGTGAAAAACTGTTTTTT. It translates to CASTPLSREKLFF.

A few counts support this clone. This chain uses TRBV6-5 with TRBJ1-1, with D possibly matching TRBD1 (5 bases). With 5 bases removed from V and 7 bases from J, the gap between germline ends came to 14 bases. The CDR3 loop spans 13 amino acids. From germline, CDR1 is MNHEY and CDR2 SVGAGI. In DNA, the CDR3 is TGTGCCAGCAGTACCCCGGGGCGGGGTGAAGCTTTCTTT. Translation: CASSTPGRGEAFF.

The chain carries TRBV7-2 and TRBJ2-7, with D hard to call. Trimming removed 7 bases from V and 0 bases from J, with 16 bases in between. Germline V gene lookup returns CDR1 SGHTA and CDR2 FQGNSA. CDR3 length: 15 amino acids. The CDR3 spells CASTTEWSSSYEQYF. Written as DNA, the CDR3 is TGTGCCAGCACCACTGAGTGGAGTAGCTCCTACGAGCAGTACTTC.

The rearrangement links TRBV4-1 to TRBJ2-5, with unresolved D. Trimming pared 6 bases from V and 3 bases from J, leaving 20 bases between. Germline V gene sequence: CDR1 MGHRA, CDR2 YSYEKL. This CDR3 contains 16 residues. The chain's CDR3 is CASRDGISTVEETQYF. CDR3 in DNA: TGCGCCAGCAGAGACGGAATTTCCACAGTTGAAGAGACCCAGTACTTC.

The rearrangement uses TRBV5-6 and TRBJ1-2; D is unclear. Germline V gene sequence: CDR1 SGHDT, CDR2 YYEEEE. Deletions cut 4 bases from V and 7 bases from J, with 8 bases between. This CDR3 has 11 amino acids. DNA for the CDR3: TGTGCCAGCAGCCGGGGTTCTGGCTACACCTTC. This translates into CASSRGSGYTF.